This TCR beta chain appears in the sequencing data of a study of T cells in Graves' hyperthyroidism and ophthalmopathy. Calling Graves' hyperthyroidism stable meant ophthalmopathy did not progress within 18 months. Worth noting for this clonotype: This could be a read error, since a much larger clone is one nucleotide away.

Germline CDR1 reads DFQATT; CDR2 reads SNEGSKA (reference sequence). The CDR3 is made up of 12 amino acids. RNA transcripts were the template for amplifying TCR beta CDR3 regions. Primed by the HTBI set, a first-round RT-PCR was run on the TCR CDR3. TCRdb analysed the multiplex PCR reads with MiXCR anew, one entry per CDR3 protein. The table shows hundreds of thousands of distinct CDR3 sequences, with about 38% occurring only once. Sequencing input: blood. The chain combines TRBV20-1 with TRBJ1-4; D gene ambiguous. This receptor was identified in a man aged 18 to 29 with Graves' hyperthyroidism. In DNA, the CDR3 is TGCATTGCTGAAGGGTCGGAAGAAAAACTGTTTTTT. Translated, it gives CIAEGSEEKLFF.